The rows below give T cell receptor beta chains drawn from one sample of a study of CD8+ T cells in alopecia areata. Repertoires were generated with immunoSEQ multiplex PCR, while TCRdb's copy carries only in-frame clones and drops some. The table lists about 150,000 clones, nearly 55% of them singletons. Specimen: CD8+ T cells sorted from blood, collected at week 4, from a patient treated with tofacitinib. The receptor set was obtained from a human donor with alopecia areata. CDR3s include the opening cysteine and the closing phenylalanine or tryptophan. The order of the fields is V gene, clone size, D gene, CDR3 protein. A D gene is named only where the DNA matches it firmly. Clone size is not always given. Where it is, it says once, few, many or a class for expanded clones.

V: TRBV18; size: few; D: -; CDR3: CASSPSTDTQYF
V: TRBV7-9; size: -; D: -; CDR3: CATERRESGSPLHF
V: TRBV6-5; size: -; D: TRBD1; CDR3: CASSSKRTGSFYEQYF
V: TRBV7-9; size: -; D: -; CDR3: CASSWLSTRETQYF
V: TRBV18; size: -; D: -; CDR3: CASSYRGGEQFF
V: TRBV27; size: -; D: -; CDR3: CASAFGGRSPLHF
V: TRBV13; size: -; D: TRBD1; CDR3: CASSSGQGSEPQHF
V: TRBV4-1; size: few; D: -; CDR3: CASSFFQTENSNQPQHF
V: TRBV29-1; size: -; D: -; CDR3: CSVVQVWRVAADTQYF
V: TRBV4-1; size: -; D: -; CDR3: CASSSRTLYEQFF
V: TRBV7-9; size: few; D: -; CDR3: CASSLVDMGWLSNYGYTF
V: TRBV5-1; size: -; D: -; CDR3: CASSFPGAYYGYTF
V: TRBV4-1; size: few; D: -; CDR3: CASSQDKGSYEQYF
V: TRBV27; size: -; D: TRBD2; CDR3: CASSLAGGPAGELFF
V: TRBV4-1; size: -; D: -; CDR3: CASSQDSEHHEQYF
V: TRBV30; size: few; D: -; CDR3: CAWSVMDTEAFF
V: TRBV14; size: -; D: -; CDR3: CASRGSGANVLTF
V: TRBV7-9; size: -; D: -; CDR3: CASGVNTEAFF
V: TRBV4-1; size: -; D: TRBD1; CDR3: CASSLVDRGTGELFF
V: TRBV7-2; size: -; D: TRBD2; CDR3: CASSLDTASGVYEQYF
V: TRBV13; size: few; D: -; CDR3: CASSSRTSTTDTQYF
V: TRBV6-5; size: -; D: -; CDR3: CASSYSSQAASYEQYF
V: TRBV4-3; size: -; D: TRBD1; CDR3: CASSQVWDREETQYF
V: TRBV4-1; size: few; D: TRBD1; CDR3: CASSLDGTGVYYGYTF
V: TRBV30; size: few; D: -; CDR3: CAWSPHDLETQYF
V: TRBV13; size: -; D: -; CDR3: CASSLDRDVYGYTF
V: TRBV5-6; size: -; D: -; CDR3: CASSLSDRAYEQYF
V: TRBV6-1; size: -; D: -; CDR3: CASSEWDSALTDTQYF
V: TRBV9; size: few; D: TRBD1; CDR3: CASSVSPGGAGIQYF
V: TRBV9; size: -; D: -; CDR3: CASSVPRGVNGEETQYF
V: TRBV7-9; size: -; D: -; CDR3: CATSEGKGYEQYF
V: TRBV4-1; size: few; D: -; CDR3: CASSQVSGANVLTF
V: TRBV11-2; size: -; D: -; CDR3: CASSFGGDSNQPQHF
V: TRBV11-2; size: -; D: -; CDR3: CASTGNPGANVLTF
V: TRBV12-2; size: few; D: -; CDR3: CASRLAPEAFF
V: TRBV30; size: few; D: -; CDR3: CAWSDRRVSGELFF
V: TRBV30; size: -; D: -; CDR3: CAWSSPRVFTEAFF
V: TRBV14; size: -; D: -; CDR3: CASSQGTANTEAFF
V: TRBV4-2; size: -; D: TRBD1; CDR3: CASSQDVGTGQETQYF
V: TRBV15; size: -; D: -; CDR3: CATSSQGSTDTQYF